This TCR beta chain appears in the sequencing data of a study of beta chain features in type 1 diabetes. Study results and caveats: Healthy donors had naive, central memory and Treg TCRB repertoires that appeared less similar than those seen among patients. Insertions were fewer and deletions more numerous at VDJ junctions in type 1 diabetes patients.

Sequencing targeted expressed TCRB transcripts, as all isolated RNA had been reverse transcribed. The repertoire was sequenced with immunoSEQ multiplex PCR; TCRdb's copy has only in-frame clones and lacks some. In the table there are fewer than 900,000 clones, about a sixth of which are singletons. A note on this clone: What it binds is not known.

Per germline, CDR1 MNHEY and CDR2 SMNVEV (reference sequence). The CDR3 has 17 amino acids. Trimming at V came to 3 bases and at J to 0 bases, leaving 7 bases not matched to a gene. The TCR sequence derives from a woman younger than 30 in good health. The gene calls are TRBV27 and TRBJ1-3; 8 nucleotides line up with TRBD1. Sequencing was carried out using naive CD4+ T cells from blood. The CDR3 loop is CASSFQGQVTSGNTIYF. CDR3 coding DNA: TGTGCCAGCAGTTTTCAGGGACAGGTCACCTCTGGAAACACCATATATTTT.